This note documents a single T cell receptor beta chain sequence. What it binds is unknown. Sequencing of TCR beta covered CD8+ and CD4+ T cells obtained from blood. Negative isolation was applied to CD8+ and CD4+ T cells, and FACS enrichment was applied to TEMRA cells. An amount of RNA that ranged from roughly 0.45 to 1 ug was reverse transcribed with random hexamers. Multiplex PCR with immunoSEQ amplified the TCR beta CDR3 across 54 Vbeta and 13 Jbeta. TCRdb analysed the immunoSEQ multiplex PCR reads with MiXCR anew, one entry per CDR3 protein. The table lists approximately 200,000 distinct CDR3 sequences, 95% of them singletons. This entry belongs to a study of CD8 T cells in Susac syndrome. Findings and caveats of the study: The number of individuals included in the study's TCR sequencing and HLA analysis was acknowledged as relatively small.

This CDR3 comprises 14 residues. The germline CDR1 and CDR2 sequences are MNHEY and SVGAGI. The V end lost 4 bases, the J end lost 4 bases, and 10 bases lay between the germline ends. The clonotype was recovered from a human donor with multiple sclerosis. Specimen: CD4+ T cells from PBMCs. This chain connects TRBV6-5 to TRBJ1-4, with TRBD1 as a possible D gene (6 bases). CDR3 bases: TGTGCCAGCAGTTCAGACAGGTTTAATGAAAAACTGTTTTTT. Translated, it gives CASSSDRFNEKLFF.